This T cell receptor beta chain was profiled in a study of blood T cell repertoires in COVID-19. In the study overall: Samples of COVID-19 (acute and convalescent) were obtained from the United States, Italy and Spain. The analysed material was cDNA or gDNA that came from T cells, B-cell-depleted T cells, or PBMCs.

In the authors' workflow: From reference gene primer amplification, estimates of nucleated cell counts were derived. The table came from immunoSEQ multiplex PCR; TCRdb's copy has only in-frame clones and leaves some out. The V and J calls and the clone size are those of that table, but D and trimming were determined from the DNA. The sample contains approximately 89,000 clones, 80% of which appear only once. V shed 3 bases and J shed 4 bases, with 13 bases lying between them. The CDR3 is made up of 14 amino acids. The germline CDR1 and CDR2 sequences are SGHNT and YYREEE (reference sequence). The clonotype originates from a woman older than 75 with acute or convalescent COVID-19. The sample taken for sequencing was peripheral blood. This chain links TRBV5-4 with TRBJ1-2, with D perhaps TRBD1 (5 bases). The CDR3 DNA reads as TGTGCCAGCAGCTCCACAGGTTGGAGCTATGGCTACACCTTC. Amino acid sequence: CASSSTGWSYGYTF.